This TCR beta chain was captured by sequencing in a study of T-cell reconstitution after alpha-beta-depleted transplantation in children. Overall study results and limits: Some patients owed their high day-60 TCRbeta diversity to surviving recipient T cells and thymic progenitors. About two months after transplant, alpha-beta T cells reportedly came from several hundred expanded graft clones. T-cell numbers and diversity, one year after transplant, stemmed largely from T cells that were newly produced.

Preparation of the TCRbeta library used unique molecular identifiers. One entry per CDR3 protein results from TCRdb running MiXCR on the PCR reads. The sample shows about 610,000 distinct CDR3 sequences, over 25% of them seen only once. As to this clonotype: The target antigen is unknown.

Per the germline V gene, CDR1 is SGHRS and CDR2 is YFSETQ. J was trimmed by 5 bases and V by 4 bases; bases with no gene match: 8. The length of the CDR3 is 15 residues. The sequencing here drew on PBMCs, taken before TCRalphabeta/CD19-depleted stem cell transplant. The J gene is TRBJ2-3, the V gene TRBV5-1; 9 bases fit TRBD1. This receptor was identified in a boy under two years old with Wiskott-Aldrich syndrome, due to receive a stem cell transplant. Here the CDR3 reads CASSHGDRDGDTQYF. The CDR3 region has the DNA TGCGCCAGCAGCCACGGGGACAGGGATGGAGATACGCAGTATTTT.